This T cell receptor (beta chain) was sequenced during a study of vaccination effects on CD4 cells after COVID-19. Trimming cost V 3 bases and J 14 bases, with 16 bases left between them. From germline, CDR1 is KGHDR and CDR2 SFDVKD. This CDR3 has 13 amino acids. Produced via immunoSEQ multiplex PCR; TCRdb's table is partial and in-frame only. Of tens of thousands of clones in the sample, around 82% were seen once. Sequencing was preceded by expansion of antigen-specific CD4+ T cells with viral peptide pools in the ViraFEST assay. The authors isolated CD4+ T cells after around nine days of culture. The vaccine given was either BNT162b2 or mRNA-1273, in two doses. In this sample, this clone turned up a few times. Its antigen is as yet unknown.

The TCR sequence derives from a human donor who received a COVID-19 vaccine. Some clones in this sample may be carry-over from other donors' samples. This chain links TRBV24-1 with TRBJ2-4; weak D call: TRBD1 (5 bases). The sample was CD4+ T cells from PBMCs cultured with HCoV-NL63 spike peptides, taken after COVID-19 vaccination. The CDR3 spells CATSDQPGWCEYF. The CDR3 region has the DNA TGTGCCACCAGTGATCAGCCAGGGTGGTGCGAGTACTTC.